The T cell receptor beta chain under discussion was sequenced for a study of blood T cells in healthy people across ages. Findings and limits, study-wide: Older age went with lower TCR beta diversity per million T cells, in a roughly linear way.

Donation came from healthy Caucasian individuals in Russia who were aged 6 to 90. Peripheral blood was drawn, around 9.5 milliliters per donor. Isolation per sample recovered at least 7 million PBMCs. Through a sample-barcoded 5' primer and a J-beta primer mix, a second PCR was run for roughly 6 to 11 cycles. Via MiXCR, TCRdb re-called the 5' RACE reads, giving one row per CDR3 protein. The sample records 1 million to 1.2 million distinct CDR3 sequences, roughly two fifths being singletons. In the case of this clonotype: Its matching antigen is unknown.

In germline, CDR1 is MNHNY, CDR2 SVGAGI (reference sequence). V dropped 7 bases and J dropped 10; count of bases not matched to a gene: 13. There are 14 residues in the CDR3. The TCR was taken from a young man in good health. This chain joins TRBV6-6 and TRBJ2-1; TRBD2 aligns across 7 bases. What was sequenced was blood. CDR3 amino acids: CASNLAEGVAEQFF. CDR3 sequence (DNA): TGTGCCAGCAACCTAGCGGAGGGAGTAGCGGAGCAGTTCTTC.